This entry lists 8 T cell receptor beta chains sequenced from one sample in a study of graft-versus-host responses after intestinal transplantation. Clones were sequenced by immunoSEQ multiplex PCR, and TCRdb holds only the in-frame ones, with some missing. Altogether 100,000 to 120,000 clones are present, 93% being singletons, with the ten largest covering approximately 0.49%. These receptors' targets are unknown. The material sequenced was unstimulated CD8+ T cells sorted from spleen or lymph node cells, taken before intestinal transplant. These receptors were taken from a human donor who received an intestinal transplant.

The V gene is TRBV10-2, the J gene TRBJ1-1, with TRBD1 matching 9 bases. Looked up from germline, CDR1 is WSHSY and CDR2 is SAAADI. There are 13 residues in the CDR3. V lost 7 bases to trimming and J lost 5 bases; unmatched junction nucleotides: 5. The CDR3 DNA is TGCGCCAGCAAGACGACAGGGGGGACTGAAGCTTTCTTT. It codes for CASKTTGGTEAFF.

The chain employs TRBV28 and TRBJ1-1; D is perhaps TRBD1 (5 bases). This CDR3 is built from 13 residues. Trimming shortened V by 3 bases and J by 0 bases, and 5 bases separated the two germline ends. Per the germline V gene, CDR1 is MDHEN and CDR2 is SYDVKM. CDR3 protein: CASSLGLNTEAFF. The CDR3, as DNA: TGTGCCAGCAGTTTGGGACTGAACACTGAAGCTTTCTTT.

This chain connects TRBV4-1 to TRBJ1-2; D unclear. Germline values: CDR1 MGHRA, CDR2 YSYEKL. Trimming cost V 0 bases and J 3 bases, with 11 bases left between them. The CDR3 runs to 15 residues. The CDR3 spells CASSQEGRSYYGYTF. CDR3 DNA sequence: TGCGCCAGCAGCCAAGAAGGACGAAGCTACTATGGCTACACCTTC.

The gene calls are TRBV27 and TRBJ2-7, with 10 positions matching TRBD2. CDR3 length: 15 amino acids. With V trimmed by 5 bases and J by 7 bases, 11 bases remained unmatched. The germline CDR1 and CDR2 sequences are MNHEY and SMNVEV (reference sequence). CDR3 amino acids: CASSPRLAGAGEQYF. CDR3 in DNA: TGTGCCAGCAGTCCCAGGCTAGCGGGAGCAGGGGAGCAGTACTTC.

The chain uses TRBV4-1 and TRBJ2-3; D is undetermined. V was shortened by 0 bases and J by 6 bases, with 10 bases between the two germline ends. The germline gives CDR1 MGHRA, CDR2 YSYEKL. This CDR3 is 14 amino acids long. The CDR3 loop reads CASSQDDLGDTQYF. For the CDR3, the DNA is TGCGCCAGCAGCCAAGACGATCTAGGGGATACGCAGTATTTT.

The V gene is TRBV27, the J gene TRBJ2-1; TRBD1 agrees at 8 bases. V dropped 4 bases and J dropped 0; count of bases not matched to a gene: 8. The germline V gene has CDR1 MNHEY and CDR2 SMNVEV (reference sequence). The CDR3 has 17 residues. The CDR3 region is CASSSLRQGPSYNEQFF. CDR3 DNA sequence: TGTGCCAGCAGTTCGCTACGACAGGGGCCCTCCTACAATGAGCAGTTCTTC.

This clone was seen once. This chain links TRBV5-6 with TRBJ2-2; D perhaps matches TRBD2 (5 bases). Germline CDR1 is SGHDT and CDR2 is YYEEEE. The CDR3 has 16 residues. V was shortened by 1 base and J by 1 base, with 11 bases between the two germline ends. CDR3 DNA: TGTGCCAGCAGCTTGCAAGTGGGAGTGAACACCGGGGAGCTGTTTTTT. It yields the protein CASSLQVGVNTGELFF.

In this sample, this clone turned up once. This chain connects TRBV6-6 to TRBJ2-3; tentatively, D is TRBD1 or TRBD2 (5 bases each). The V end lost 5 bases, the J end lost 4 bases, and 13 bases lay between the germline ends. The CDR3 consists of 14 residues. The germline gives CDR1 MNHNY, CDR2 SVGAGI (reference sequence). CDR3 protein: CASSGGVTADTQYF. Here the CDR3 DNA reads TGTGCCAGCAGTGGGGGAGTGACCGCAGATACGCAGTATTTT.